The entry below describes one TCR beta chain. Which antigen it targets is not known. No quality values exist for individual bases; no much larger clone is one base distant. Spanning cysteine to phenylalanine, the CDR3 consists of 14 amino acids. The CDR3 DNA has 42 bases and is translated from base 1. In the germline V gene, CDR1 corresponds to LGHNA and CDR2 to YNFKEQ. The germline ends are 7 bases apart after V is trimmed by 1 base and J by 1 base. Receptor libraries were prepared by 5' RACE. Instrument on record: Illumina HiSeq 2500. A second 7 to 11 cycle PCR used a sample-barcoded 5' primer and a J-beta primer mix. A template-switch 5' adaptor carrying 12 random nucleotides introduced a unique molecular identifier onto each TCR beta cDNA molecule. Each sample yielded at least 3 million CDR3-containing paired-end reads. First-strand cDNA was synthesized from all RNA with the Mint cDNA synthesis kit, primed by a TRBC-specific oligonucleotide. Following uracil-DNA glycosylase treatment, all cDNA underwent a first 18-cycle PCR with the universal primers M1SS and BC2_uni_R. The paper's processing steps were these. Each sample was normalized by randomly selecting 1 million high-quality reads, each carrying a distinct molecular identifier. Instead of being binned into consensus sequences, reads with shared molecular identifiers were discarded. MiTCR, with a Q25 quality threshold and the strictest error-elimination algorithm, was used for CDR3 identification, clonotype clustering and error correction. A nonparametric unseen species model with Euler transformation was used to estimate lower-bound total TCR beta diversity. Using fastp at Q25 and MiXCR, TCRdb reprocessed the public reads and kept productive beta chains. Merged by CDR3 protein, the rows form single entries marked with the most common genes and DNA. The V and J calls, along with clone size, are taken from TCRdb and not from the paper's own processing. Recorded for this sample are about 680,000 distinct CDR3 sequences; around 48% of them occurred a single time. The ten largest make up 25% to 35% of the sample.

The donors were under 40 Caucasian individuals from Russia, aged roughly 6 to 100 years, who were systemically healthy. Roughly 11 milliliters of peripheral blood were drawn from each donor into EDTA-treated Vacutainer tubes. Ficoll-Paque density-gradient centrifugation was used to isolate PBMCs, with at least 6 million per sample. Total RNA, at least 5 micrograms per sample, was extracted from PBMCs with Trizol reagent. For every donor, an aliquot of PBMCs went through flow cytometry to measure the percentages of naive CD45RAhigh/CD27high T cells. The sample is drawn from a study of blood T cells in healthy people across ages (dated by TCRdb to about 2015). In the study overall: In model experiments, template switching captured roughly one uniquely barcoded TCR beta cDNA molecule for every two T cells. Donors of different ages were randomly distributed across sequencing lanes to avoid experimental bias. The donors were divided into four age groups: young (average around 15 years), middle-aged (approximately 39), aged (around 67) and long-lived (more than 75). For two donors (one aged 18 to 30 and one aged 80 or older), the study analyzed two additional independent replicas of 1 million unique cDNA reads from the same blood draw. To track age-related changes in TCR beta repertoire diversity, the study relied on deep sequencing normalized with unique cDNA molecular identifiers. Findings and caveats that apply to the study as a whole: Because the CMV infection status of the donors was unknown, age-related changes in expanded clonotypes may potentially have been confounded. Observed TCR beta diversity correlated strongly with the percentage of naive T cells measured by flow cytometry. Compared with the aged group, the long-lived group had more naive CD4+ T cells, fewer expanded clones and increased TCR diversity, a pattern suggesting age selection. Observed TCR beta diversity per million T cells fell roughly linearly with age, and a significant reduction was already apparent by age roughly 40. Since profiling was done on bulk unsorted PBMCs, naive and antigen-experienced compartments could not be conclusively compared. Estimates of total diversity based on one million sequenced T cells were considered lower bounds and underestimates.

The rearranged segments are TRBV4-2 and TRBJ1-1; matching of 5 bases hints at TRBD1 as the D gene. The sequence came from a woman in her sixties or seventies in good health. The sequencing sample was made of blood. The bases are TGTGCCAGCAGCCAAGCAACAGGGAACACTGAAGCTTTCTTT. It specifies CASSQATGNTEAFF.